A selection of T cell receptor beta chains follows, all from one sample in a study of blood T cell repertoires in COVID-19. The table came from immunoSEQ multiplex PCR; TCRdb's copy has only in-frame clones and leaves some out. The table has about 90,000 clones, roughly 89% seen once. The material sequenced was peripheral blood. The receptors were sampled from an older woman with acute or convalescent COVID-19. Each CDR3 is given with its conserved first and last residue. The size of a clone is reported for some rows only, either as once, few or many, or as a class for expanded clones.

TRBJ2-2 | - | TRBV28 | CASSVSPGGLTGELFF
TRBJ1-2 | once | TRBV28 | CASSLAGRVGYTF
TRBJ1-6 | once | TRBV30 | CAWSAWTGGFGSPLHF
TRBJ1-6 | - | TRBV2 | CASRSQGNSPLHF
TRBJ2-5 | - | TRBV6-1 | CASSDERGVLETQYF
TRBJ2-7 | - | TRBV20-1 | CRVAGGYEQYF
TRBJ1-1 | few | TRBV5-6 | CASSLVAGGAVHTEAFF
TRBJ2-5 | - | TRBV6-5 | CASSRTRSDQETQYF
TRBJ2-2 | - | TRBV5-5 | CASSPVRSGTGELFF
TRBJ1-5 | - | TRBV12-3/TRBV12-4 | CASSLRGPQHF
TRBJ1-5 | - | TRBV6-2/TRBV6-3 | CASSPLRARQPQHF
TRBJ1-5 | - | TRBV5-6 | CASSWTQGGGDYSNQPQHF
TRBJ1-1 | - | TRBV7-9 | CASSHGQGNTEAFF
TRBJ2-2 | - | TRBV12-3/TRBV12-4 | CASSFVSTGELFF
TRBJ1-2 | - | TRBV2 | CASSEQGHYGYTF
TRBJ1-4 | - | TRBV29-1 | CSVEDRTGTNEKLFF
TRBJ2-3 | - | TRBV5-1 | CASSRTGGESPASTDTQYF
TRBJ1-2 | few | TRBV28 | CASSLLQGGYTF
TRBJ1-1 | - | TRBV19 | CASSIDPGTLPRPEAFF
TRBJ1-1 | - | TRBV28 | CASSFGTVNTEAFF
TRBJ2-1 | - | TRBV7-2 | CASSPGLDFYNEQFF
TRBJ2-3 | - | TRBV10-3 | CAISDHGGDEDTQYF
TRBJ2-3 | - | TRBV5-4 | CASSPTAGGPTDTQYF
TRBJ2-1 | few | TRBV4-1 | CASSQDLGRPYNEQFF
TRBJ2-7 | - | TRBV7-9 | CASSLSVSVRGDEQYF
TRBJ2-5 | once | TRBV6-5 | CASSRTRGQQETQYF
TRBJ1-1 | - | TRBV19 | CASSIGVGLNTEAFF
TRBJ1-4 | once | TRBV15 | CATSRAPDEKLFF
TRBJ1-5 | - | TRBV6-5 | CASLSGGNQPQHF